These 12 T cell receptor beta chains came from one sample sequenced in a study of T cells after posttransplantation cyclophosphamide. Clones were sequenced by immunoSEQ multiplex PCR, and TCRdb holds only the in-frame ones, with some missing. The table has about 18,000 clones, roughly 83% seen once. Sample: memory CD4+ T cells sorted from blood. These receptors all come from a man aged 30 to 45 in good health and a related stem cell transplant donor.

The chain combines TRBV5-1 with TRBJ2-1, with 9 bases identical to TRBD2. The V and J ends lost 0 bases and 4 bases, in that order; junction bases with no gene match: 2. Germline lookup yields CDR1 SGHRS and CDR2 YFSETQ. This CDR3 spans 15 amino acids. This chain's CDR3 is CASSLAAGGYNEQFF. As DNA, the CDR3 is TGCGCCAGCAGCTTGGCTGCGGGGGGGTACAATGAGCAGTTCTTC.

The chain employs TRBV7-9 and TRBJ1-6; 8 bases align to TRBD1. The germline V gene encodes CDR1 SEHNR and CDR2 FQNEAQ (reference sequence). V trimming: 5 bases; J trimming: 8 bases; junction bases outside the gene matches: 11. The CDR3 has 16 residues. CDR3 loop: CASSTGTGRGHSPLHF. Here the CDR3 DNA reads TGTGCCAGCAGCACTGGGACAGGTCGGGGACATTCACCCCTCCACTTT.

The chain employs TRBV19 and TRBJ1-1; D ambiguous. V was clipped by 6 bases and J by 8 bases, with 10 bases between them. Germline V gives CDR1 LNHDA, CDR2 SQIVND (reference sequence). This CDR3 contains 11 residues. The CDR3 sequence: CASRSVLEAFF. DNA of the CDR3: TGTGCCAGTAGGTCGGTCCTGGAAGCTTTCTTT.

In its sample, this clone was seen a few times. The chain has TRBV9 and TRBJ2-2; D gene ambiguous. Germline CDR1 SGDLS, CDR2 YYNGEE. The CDR3 sequence is 13 residues long. Trimming removed 0 bases at V and 6 bases at J, with 6 bases between. CDR3: CASSVALPGELFF. The CDR3, as DNA: TGTGCCAGCAGCGTAGCCCTCCCCGGGGAGCTGTTTTTT.

In nucleotides, the CDR3 is TGTGCCAGCACCCCGGAGGGGTACGGAAACACCATATATTTT. This encodes CASTPEGYGNTIYF. The V gene is TRBV18, the J gene TRBJ1-3, with a weak D call TRBD1 (5 bases). This CDR3 spans 14 amino acids. Trimming took off 8 bases at V and 4 bases at J, with 15 bases between the two ends. The germline V gene has CDR1 KGHSH and CDR2 LQKENI. The entire variable domain, with the rest obtained from reference TRBV18 and TRBJ1-3, is as follows: NAGVMQNPRHLVRRRGQEARLRCSPMKGHSHVYWYRQLPEEGLKFMVYLQKENIIDESGMPKERFSAEFPKEGPSILRIQQVVRGDSAAYFCASTPEGYGNTIYFGEGSWLTVV.

The chain is built from TRBV9 and TRBJ1-5, with unresolved D. The germline V gene encodes CDR1 SGDLS and CDR2 YYNGEE. The CDR3 contains 14 residues. Trimming removed 0 bases from V and 7 bases from J, with 11 bases in between. In nucleotides, the CDR3 is TGTGCCAGCAGCGTAGGGTGGGCAGAGCAGCCCCAGCATTTT. It specifies CASSVGWAEQPQHF.

The DNA of the CDR3 is TGTGCCAGTAGTATGGGGACACGGTCTGGAAACACCATATATTTT. Its translation is CASSMGTRSGNTIYF. J is TRBJ1-3 and V is TRBV19; maybe TRBD1 (6 bases). V shed 3 bases and J shed 1 base, with 10 bases lying between them. Per the germline V gene, CDR1 is LNHDA and CDR2 is SQIVND (reference sequence). The CDR3 totals 15 residues. Complete variable domain (other parts from reference TRBV19 and TRBJ1-3): DGGITQSPKYLFRKEGQNVTLSCEQNLNHDAMYWYRQDPGQGLRLIYYSQIVNDFQKGDIAEGYSVSREKKESFPLTVTSAQKNPTAFYLCASSMGTRSGNTIYFGEGSWLTVV.

The gene calls are TRBV28 and TRBJ2-2; 14 bases are shared with TRBD2. The trim removed 5 bases at V and 7 bases at J, leaving 6 bases unmatched. Germline V gives CDR1 MDHEN, CDR2 SYDVKM. The CDR3 extends over 16 amino acids. The CDR3 loop is CASSLTGLAGDGELFF. CDR3 DNA: TGTGCCAGCAGTCTTACGGGACTAGCGGGGGACGGGGAGCTGTTTTTT.

V usage is TRBV6-1 and J usage is TRBJ2-2; D not resolved. CDR1 is MNHNS, CDR2 SASEGT, per germline. With 3 bases removed from V and 0 bases from J, the gap between germline ends came to 8 bases. The CDR3 length is 15 residues. CDR3 nucleotide sequence: TGTGCCAGCAGTGACGAGGATGCGAACACCGGGGAGCTGTTTTTT. It is translated as CASSDEDANTGELFF.

The V and J genes are TRBV5-8 and TRBJ1-3; 7 bases agree with TRBD1. Trimming removed 5 bases from V and 2 bases from J; junction bases left unmatched: 7. CDR1 and CDR2 (germline): SGHTS, YDEGEE. CDR3 length: 15 residues. CDR3 nucleotide sequence: TGTGCCAGCAGTTTCAAGACAGGGACTGGAAACACCATATATTTT. It specifies CASSFKTGTGNTIYF.

The chain recombines TRBV10-3 with TRBJ1-5; D gene ambiguous. CDR1 and CDR2 (germline): ENHRY, SYGVKD. Trimming shortened V by 6 bases and J by 3 bases, and 15 bases separated the two germline ends. The CDR3 sequence is 15 residues long. The CDR3 region is CAISAEGGPNQPQHF. CDR3 DNA sequence: TGTGCCATCAGCGCGGAGGGAGGCCCCAATCAGCCCCAGCATTTT.

The gene calls are TRBV7-9 and TRBJ2-3; tentative D call: TRBD1 (5 bases). This CDR3 comprises 16 residues. Looked up from germline, CDR1 is SEHNR and CDR2 is FQNEAQ (reference sequence). The V end was cut by 2 bases, the J end by 2 bases, with 14 bases between. CDR3 coding DNA: TGTGCCAGCAGCTTAACAGGATCGTGGTACACAGATACGCAGTATTTT. Encoded protein: CASSLTGSWYTDTQYF.